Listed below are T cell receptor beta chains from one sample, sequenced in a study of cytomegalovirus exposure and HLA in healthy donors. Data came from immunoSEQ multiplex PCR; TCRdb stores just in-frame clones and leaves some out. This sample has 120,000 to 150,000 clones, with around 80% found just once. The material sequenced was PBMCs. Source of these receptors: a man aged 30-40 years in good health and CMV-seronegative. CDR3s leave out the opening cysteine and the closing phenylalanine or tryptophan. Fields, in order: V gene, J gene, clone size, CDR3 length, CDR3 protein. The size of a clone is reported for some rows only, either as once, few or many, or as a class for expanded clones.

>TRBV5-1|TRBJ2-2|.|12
ASSFGLNAGELF
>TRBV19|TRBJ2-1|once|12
ASSSHTMGGEQF
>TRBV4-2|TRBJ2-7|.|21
ASSQDTLPPRVVTSGRPYEQY
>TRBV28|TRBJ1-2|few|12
ASRRHPAGYGYT
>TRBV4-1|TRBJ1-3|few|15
ASSQTSAGSSGNTIY
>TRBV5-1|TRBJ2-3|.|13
ASSLGGASTDTQY
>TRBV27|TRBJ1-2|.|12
ASSQDRANYGYP
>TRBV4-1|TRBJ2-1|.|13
ASSQPGTSGRGQF
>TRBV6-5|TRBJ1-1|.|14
ASSYGTGFMNTEAF
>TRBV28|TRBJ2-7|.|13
ASTGGDLSSYEQY
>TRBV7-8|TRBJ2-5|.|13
ASSGVGQGTETQY
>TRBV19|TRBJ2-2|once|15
ASTLDRAPLNTGELF
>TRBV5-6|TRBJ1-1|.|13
ASRYRGIANTEAS
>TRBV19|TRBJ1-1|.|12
ASTRQGGGTEAF
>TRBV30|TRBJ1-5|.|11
AWSLGGNQPQH
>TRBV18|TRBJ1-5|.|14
ASSPGQGSGNQPQH
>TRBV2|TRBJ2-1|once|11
ASNTGAGNEQF
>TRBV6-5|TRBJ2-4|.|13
ASSYYGTAVNIQY
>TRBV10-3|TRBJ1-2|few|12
AIRGQGREYGYT
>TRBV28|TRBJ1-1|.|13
ASSSTPGTAIEAF
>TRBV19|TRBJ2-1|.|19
ASSPGRHGVQDSSIYNEQF
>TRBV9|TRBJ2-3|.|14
ASSSRLAGAIDTQY
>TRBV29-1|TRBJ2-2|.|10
SAGTGTGELF
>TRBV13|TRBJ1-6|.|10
ATQTGNSPLH
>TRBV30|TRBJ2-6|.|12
AWGGLSGANVLT
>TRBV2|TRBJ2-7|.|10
GVGTRSYEQY
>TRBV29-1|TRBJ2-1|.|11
STEATGLGEQF
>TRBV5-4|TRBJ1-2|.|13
ASSYDSGHNYGYT
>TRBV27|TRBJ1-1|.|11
ASSWAGKPEAF
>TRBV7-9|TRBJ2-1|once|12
SSSLGLTYNEQF
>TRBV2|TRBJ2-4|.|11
ASAGGAKNIQY
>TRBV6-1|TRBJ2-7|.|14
ASSEVLALKNYEQY
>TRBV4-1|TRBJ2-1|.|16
ASSQSTRDTNSYNEQF
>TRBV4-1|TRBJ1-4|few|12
ASSQAATNEKLF
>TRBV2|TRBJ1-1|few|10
ASRGTYAEAF
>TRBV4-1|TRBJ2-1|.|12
ASSQDGRGNEQL
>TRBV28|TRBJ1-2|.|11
ASSLSQYYGYT
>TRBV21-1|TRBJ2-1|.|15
ASSKLGTGSSYNEQF
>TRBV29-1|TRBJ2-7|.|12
SVGSQGAIHEQY
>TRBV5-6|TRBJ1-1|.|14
ASSPRGLGWNTEAF
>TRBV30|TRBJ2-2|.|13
AWTPGQANTGELF
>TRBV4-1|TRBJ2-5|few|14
ASSQARPGRKETQY
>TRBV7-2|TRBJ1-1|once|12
ASSLVGDYTEAF
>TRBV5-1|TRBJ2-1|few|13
ASSLGENGYNEQF
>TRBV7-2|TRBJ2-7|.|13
ASSLRGGDSYEQY
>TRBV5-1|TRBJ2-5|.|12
ASSDTGVGETQY
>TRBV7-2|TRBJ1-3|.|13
ASSLEGAAGNTIY
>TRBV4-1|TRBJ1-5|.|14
ASSQEGRNSNQPQH
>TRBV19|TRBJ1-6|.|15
ASSIRLGRGADSPLH
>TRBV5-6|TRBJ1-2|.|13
ASTLAVQGFVGYT
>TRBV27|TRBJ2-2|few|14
ASSAVGGENTGELF
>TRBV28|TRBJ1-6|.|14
ASSTGQGFGNSPLH
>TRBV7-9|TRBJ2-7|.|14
ASSLAIRGQRGEQY
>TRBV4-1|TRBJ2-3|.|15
ASSPRDSSFVADTQY
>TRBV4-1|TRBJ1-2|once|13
ASSPGQGLGYGYT
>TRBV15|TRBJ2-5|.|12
ATSILSYQETQY
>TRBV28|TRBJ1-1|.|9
ASSGREEAF